Below, one T cell receptor beta chain is given with its context. Its antigen is undetermined. Both 60 Vbeta primers and 13 Jbeta primers went into the PCR. Per the study methods: In a later analysis, roughly 86 million unique TCR beta chains included roughly 11 million shared by two or more donors. This table comes from immunoSEQ multiplex PCR, and its TCRdb copy is limited to in-frame clones, with some not included. The DNA gave D and trimming, while V, J and clone size come from that table. The data contain about 69,000 clones, 74% of them singletons. The sample belongs to a study of cytomegalovirus exposure and HLA in healthy donors. Study results and caveats: It was taken for granted in presence/absence analyses that sequencing depth across donors was roughly uniform. With high specificity and sensitivity, the classifier reportedly diagnosed cytomegalovirus status. Common viral pathogens were later found to be apparently linked to several of the most significant clusters.

The trim removed 5 bases at V and 1 base at J, leaving 7 bases unmatched. Germline values: CDR1 MNHEY, CDR2 SMNVEV (reference sequence). This CDR3 has 16 residues. This clonotype was sampled from a woman aged 55-75 years in good health and CMV-seropositive. Sequencing used PBMCs. The rearrangement joins TRBV27 to TRBJ2-2; 7 bases align to TRBD1. CDR3 DNA sequence: TGTGCCAGCAGTCCGGCCGGGACAGTGAACACCGGGGAGCTGTTTTTT. Translated: CASSPAGTVNTGELFF.